A single sample is the source of the 19 T cell receptor beta chains below, sequenced in a study of T cell clonality in common variable immunodeficiency. Some clones are missing from TCRdb's copy, which holds only in-frame ones; the method was immunoSEQ multiplex PCR. Listed for the sample are about 43,000 clones, none seen a single time. The sequenced sample was peripheral blood mononuclear cells. The source of these receptors is a person between 18 and 70 years old in good health.

About this clone: The CDR3 is cut off 3 residues early in the read; its end comes from the germline J gene. The rearrangement uses TRBV10-1 and TRBJ2-7; 11 bases align to TRBD2. The trim removed 4 bases at V and 6 bases at J, leaving 5 bases unmatched. Germline loops: CDR1 WNHNN, CDR2 SYGVQD (reference sequence). This CDR3 has 14 amino acids. The CDR3 protein is CASSALAGAPEQYF. CDR3 bases read: TGCGCCAGCAGTGCACTAGCGGGAGCCCCCGAG.

This clone was observed a few times. The read terminates 3 residues ahead of where the CDR3 ends, so the germline J gene completes it. The chain uses TRBV7-9 and TRBJ1-2; D might be TRBD1 (6 bases). Germline V CDR1 and CDR2: SEHNR, FQNEAQ (reference sequence). The CDR3 spans 15 residues. The covered CDR3 bases are TGTGCCAGCAGCCGCGGACAGAGCATCTCCTACGAC. Amino acids: CASSRGQSISYD. The entire CDR3 is CASSRGQSISYDYTF.

This clone was observed many times. The CDR3 end lies 3 residues beyond the end of the read and is filled in from the germline J gene. Other DNA sequences from this sample encode an identical CDR3 as well. This chain uses TRBV7-2 with TRBJ2-5; TRBD2 matches at 8 bases. The CDR3 consists of 14 residues. Germline V gene data show CDR1 as SGHTA and CDR2 as FQGNSA. The V and J ends lost 3 bases and 4 bases, in that order; junction bases with no gene match: 4. CDR3 amino acids: CASSFSGGGETQYF. CDR3 bases read: TGTGCCAGCAGCTTCTCGGGAGGGGGAGAGACC.

This clone was counted at least ten times. Coverage ceases 3 residues before the CDR3 finishes, and the germline J gene fills in the end. The chain carries TRBV9 and TRBJ2-1, with TRBD2 identical over 8 bases. The ends lost 3 bases at V and 6 bases at J; junction bases unmatched: 14. The CDR3 has 17 amino acids. CDR1 SGDLS and CDR2 YYNGEE come from the germline V gene. CDR3 DNA, as far as it was read: TGTGCCAGCAGCGAACTGAGCGTTGGACTAGCTATCAATGAG. Translating gives CASSELSVGLAINE. The complete CDR3 reads CASSELSVGLAINEQFF.

This clone was seen at least ten times. The read gets to within 3 residues of the CDR3 end, and the germline J gene fills in the rest. The J gene is TRBJ1-1, the V gene TRBV14, with a possible D match to TRBD1 (6 bases). This CDR3 region has 15 residues. CDR1 is SGHDN, CDR2 FVKESK, per germline. The V end lost 3 bases, the J end lost 3 bases, and 14 bases lay between the germline ends. The CDR3 reads CASSHYREADTEAFF. The CDR3 DNA, read in part, is TGTGCCAGCAGCCACTACAGGGAGGCTGACACTGAA.

This clone was detected ten times or more. With the read ending 3 residues before the CDR3 end, the germline J gene is used to fill in that end. This chain uses TRBV12-3 or TRBV12-4 with TRBJ2-7, with 8 bases matching TRBD1. CDR3 length: 14 residues. V lost 5 bases and J lost 2; bases outside the gene matches: 5. The DNA read from the CDR3 is TGTGCCAGCAGTCCCGGACAGGGTCCCTACGAG. Amino acid sequence: CASSPGQGPYE. The complete CDR3 reads CASSPGQGPYEQYF.

This clone was seen at least ten times. From the germline J gene comes the end of the CDR3, since the read stops 3 residues before it. The chain recombines TRBV29-1 with TRBJ1-2; D gene uncertain. V was shortened by 0 bases and J by 4 bases, with 6 bases between the two germline ends. Germline CDR1 and CDR2: SQVTM and ANQGSEA. The CDR3 spans 12 residues. The sequenced CDR3 bases are TGCAGCGTTGAAGATCTGGCCTATGGC. Translation: CSVEDLAYG. The entire CDR3 protein reads CSVEDLAYGYTF.

This clone was recorded many times. The CDR3 extends 3 residues past the end of the read, so its final part is completed from the germline J gene. This chain uses TRBV18 with TRBJ2-3; possibly TRBD2 for D (6 bases). Trimming removed 3 bases at V and 0 bases at J, with 16 bases between. Germline CDR1 and CDR2: KGHSH and LQKENI. CDR3 size: 17 residues. The CDR3 loop reads CASSPRGDGVSTDTQYF. Partial CDR3 DNA: TGTGCCAGCTCACCCCGCGGGGATGGGGTGAGCACAGATACG.

This clone appeared many times. Sequencing ends 3 residues short of the CDR3 end; the germline J gene provides the rest. The chain links TRBV30 to TRBJ2-7; 8 bases line up with TRBD1. The CDR3 spans 16 residues. V lost 0 bases to trimming and J lost 3 bases; unmatched junction nucleotides: 10. In germline, CDR1 is GTSNPN, CDR2 SVGIG (reference sequence). Incomplete CDR3 DNA: TGTGCCTGGAGTGTGACAGGGGAAAGGGGGATCTACGAG. Protein product: CAWSVTGERGIYE. The full CDR3 protein is CAWSVTGERGIYEQYF.

This clone was observed at least ten times. The CDR3 goes on 3 residues after the read ends, and that part is filled in from the germline J gene. V gene TRBV7-3 combines with J gene TRBJ2-2, with D unresolved. Germline loops: CDR1 SGHTA, CDR2 FQGTGA. The CDR3 extends over 12 amino acids. The V end was cut by 4 bases, the J end by 2 bases, with 2 bases between. The CDR3 protein is CASSSNTGELFF. Incomplete CDR3 DNA: TGTGCCAGCAGCTCTAACACCGGGGAG.

This clone has a count of ten or more. The missing CDR3 end, 3 residues past where the read stops, is filled in from the germline J gene. The V call is TRBV7-2, the J call TRBJ2-3, with D perhaps matching TRBD2 (7 bases). The CDR3 sequence is 15 residues long. From germline, CDR1 is SGHTA and CDR2 FQGNSA. The ends were cut back, 4 bases at V and 2 bases at J, with 13 bases in the middle. The CDR3 DNA, read in part, is TGTGCCAGCAGCTCGCGGGGGCAAAACACAGATACG. This gives the protein CASSSRGQNTDT. The entire CDR3 sequence reads CASSSRGQNTDTQYF.

Many counts were recorded for this clone. Read sequence stops 3 residues before the CDR3 end, and the germline J gene provides the missing end. The chain has TRBV7-2 and TRBJ1-5; weak D call: TRBD1 (6 bases). The V and J ends lost 0 bases and 6 bases respectively, with 15 bases between them. The CDR3 spans 16 residues. Germline V lookup: CDR1 SGHTA, CDR2 FQGNSA. Partial CDR3 DNA: TGTGCCAGCAGCTTAGCTGCAGGGGATTGGGGTCAGCCC. Amino acids: CASSLAAGDWGQP. The complete CDR3 sequence is CASSLAAGDWGQPQHF. The complete variable domain, with remaining parts taken from reference TRBV7-2 and TRBJ1-5, reads GAGVSQSPSNKVTEKGKDVELRCDPISGHTALYWYRQSLGQGLEFLIYFQGNSAPDKSGLPSDRFSAERTGGSVSTLTIQRTQQEDSAVYLCASSLAAGDWGQPQHFGDGTRLSIL.

This clone was seen repeatedly, ten times or more. The observed sequence ends 3 residues before the CDR3 terminus, with the missing tail filled in from the germline J gene. This chain uses TRBV4-2 with TRBJ1-1, with D possibly being TRBD1 (5 bases). This CDR3 spans 13 amino acids. CDR1 is LGHNA, CDR2 YNFKEQ, per germline. With 8 bases removed from V and 0 bases from J, the gap between germline ends came to 10 bases. The sequenced part of the CDR3 DNA is TGTGCCAGCGAACAGGTAATGAACACTGAA. Encoded protein: CASEQVMNTE. Given in full, the CDR3 is CASEQVMNTEAFF.

In this sample, this clone turned up many times. The read halts 3 residues ahead of the CDR3 end, with the missing end drawn from the germline J gene. The chain links TRBV5-1 to TRBJ2-7; perhaps TRBD1 as D (6 bases). Trimming stripped 3 bases from V and 5 bases from J, with 15 bases between. The CDR3 loop spans 14 amino acids. Germline CDR1 and CDR2: SGHRS and YFSETQ. The DNA read from the CDR3 is TGCGCCAGCAGCTACATACAGGGTCTCAACGAG. Protein product: CASSYIQGLNE. In full, the CDR3 reads CASSYIQGLNEQYF.

This clone was detected a few times. It differs at one base from a far larger clone, so likely a read error. Read sequence stops 3 residues before the CDR3 end, and the germline J gene provides the missing end. This sequence joins TRBV6-2 or TRBV6-3 and TRBJ2-3; D unclear. Germline CDR1 is MNHEY and CDR2 is SVGEGT. This CDR3 region has 13 residues. The DNA read from the CDR3 is TGTGCCAGCAGTTACTTTAGCTACGAGACG. Its translation is CASSYFSYET. In full, the CDR3 is CASSYFSYETQYF.

This clone has only a few counts. The read finishes 3 residues shy of the CDR3 end, and the germline J gene is used to complete it. This chain uses TRBV29-1 with TRBJ1-5, with a tentative D call TRBD1 (5 bases). This CDR3 is built from 16 residues. The ends were cut back, 8 bases at V and 5 bases at J, with 25 bases in the middle. CDR1 and CDR2 (germline): SQVTM, ANQGSEA. CDR3 in amino acids: CSSWAGDRRNDQPQHF. The sequenced part of the CDR3 DNA is TGCAGCTCCTGGGCGGGGGATCGCAGGAACGATCAGCCC.

This clone was seen at least ten times. The CDR3 end is not reached by the read, which stops 3 residues before it; the germline J gene fills it in. The chain uses TRBV18 and TRBJ1-5, with 10 positions matching TRBD1. The CDR3 contains 15 residues. Trimming removed 3 bases from V and 5 bases from J; junction bases left unmatched: 4. In germline, CDR1 is KGHSH, CDR2 LQKENI. The CDR3 sequence is CASSPDRGRDQPQHF. CDR3 bases read: TGTGCCAGCTCACCCGACAGGGGGCGCGATCAGCCC.

This clone is categorized as medium-sized (0.01 to 0.1%). The CDR3 end lies 3 residues beyond the end of the read and is filled in from the germline J gene. The chain joins TRBV7-3 to TRBJ2-2; TRBD1 matches at 7 bases. Germline CDR1 SGHTA, CDR2 FQGTGA. V gave up 4 bases and J gave up 6 bases; unmatched junction bases: 2. This CDR3 region has 13 residues. CDR3 sequence: CASSSQGAGELFF. CDR3 bases read: TGTGCCAGCAGCTCTCAGGGGGCCGGGGAG.

This clone was picked up many times. From the germline J gene comes the end of the CDR3, since the read stops 3 residues before it. The gene calls are TRBV18 and TRBJ1-2; no clear D gene. The CDR3 has 14 amino acids. Trimming pared 2 bases from V and 3 bases from J, leaving 10 bases between. Germline V CDR1 and CDR2: KGHSH, LQKENI. CDR3 amino acids: CASSPRAKDYGYTF. The DNA read from the CDR3 is TGTGCCAGCTCACCAAGAGCTAAAGACTATGGC.